The 32 T cell receptor beta chains listed next were all sequenced from one sample in a study of blood T cell repertoires in COVID-19 (dated by TCRdb to 2020 to 2021). Libraries came from the immunoSEQ multiplex PCR assay. TCRdb provides this immuneACCESS table in a form limited to in-frame rearrangements. Some clones are lacking; in checked studies, under half of them reflect an unresolved V gene, and why the rest are absent is not known. The sample table contains about 82,000 clones; only one count was recorded for about 83% of them. Of the sample, over 15% falls within the top ten clones. Sample: peripheral blood. The receptors stem from a woman aged 55-70 years with acute or convalescent COVID-19.

The rearrangement joins TRBV2 to TRBJ2-7; 9 positions agree with TRBD1. V dropped 7 bases and J dropped 7; count of bases not matched to a gene: 8. Germline CDR1 reads SNHLY; CDR2 reads FYNNEI. The CDR3 spans 13 residues. This CDR3 is CASTFGTGLEQYF. DNA of the CDR3: TGTGCCAGCACGTTCGGGACAGGGCTTGAGCAGTACTTC.

V is TRBV6-4 and J is TRBJ2-3, with D maybe TRBD1 (6 bases). The germline gives CDR1 MRHNA, CDR2 SNTAGT. The CDR3 is 15 residues long. Trimming left V 3 bases short and J 0 bases short, with 10 bases between. The CDR3 region is CASSEGGQSTDTQYF. The CDR3, as DNA: TGTGCCAGCAGTGAAGGGGGACAAAGCACAGATACGCAGTATTTT.

The chain links TRBV5-1 to TRBJ1-3, with TRBD1 as a possible D gene (6 bases). The CDR3 has 16 amino acids. The V end lost 2 bases, the J end lost 0 bases, and 12 bases lay between the germline ends. Germline assignment: CDR1 SGHRS and CDR2 YFSETQ. CDR3 bases: TGCGCCAGCAGCTTTGGGGGCGCCAGCTCTGGAAACACCATATATTTT. Encoded protein: CASSFGGASSGNTIYF.

The V and J genes are TRBV9 and TRBJ2-5; 7 nucleotides align to TRBD2. V dropped 4 bases and J dropped 5; count of bases not matched to a gene: 5. This CDR3 has 13 residues. Germline values: CDR1 SGDLS, CDR2 YYNGEE. The CDR3 here is CASSFGEGETQYF. CDR3 DNA: TGTGCCAGCAGCTTTGGGGAGGGCGAGACCCAGTACTTC. The whole variable domain, filled in from reference TRBV9 and TRBJ2-5, reads DSGVTQTPKHLITATGQRVTLRCSPRSGDLSVYWYQQSLDQGLQFLIQYYNGEERAKGNILERFSAQQFPDLHSELNLSSLELGDSALYFCASSFGEGETQYFGPGTRLLVL.

The chain uses TRBV5-5 and TRBJ1-1; the D gene is possibly TRBD1 (5 bases). Germline V lookup: CDR1 SGHKS, CDR2 YYEKEE (reference sequence). Trimming left V 3 bases short and J 4 bases short, with 13 bases between. The CDR3 covers 14 residues. The CDR3: CASSWGDVSTEAFF. CDR3 bases: TGTGCCAGCAGCTGGGGGGATGTTAGCACTGAAGCTTTCTTT.

The chain employs TRBV30 and TRBJ1-2; 7 nucleotides agree with TRBD1. CDR1 is GTSNPN and CDR2 is SVGIG in the germline V gene (reference sequence). The CDR3 extends over 13 amino acids. V gave up 3 bases and J gave up 5 bases; unmatched junction bases: 6. The CDR3 DNA is TGTGCCTGGAGCCTAACAGGGGTATATGGCTACACCTTC. Translated: CAWSLTGVYGYTF.

This clone came up once. The CDR3 nucleotides read TGTGCCAGTAGTGAAACAGGGGGTCGAGACACTGAAGCTTTCTTT. Its translation is CASSETGGRDTEAFF. The chain joins TRBV19 to TRBJ1-1; TRBD1 aligns across 8 bases. With 5 bases clipped from V and 3 bases from J, the junction kept 8 bases outside the gene matches. The germline V gene has CDR1 LNHDA and CDR2 SQIVND (reference sequence). CDR3 length: 15 amino acids.

The chain uses TRBV19 and TRBJ1-5, with 9 bases that match TRBD1. From germline, CDR1 is LNHDA and CDR2 SQIVND (reference sequence). The trim removed 6 bases at V and 4 bases at J, leaving 7 bases unmatched. This CDR3 comprises 15 residues. The CDR3 region has the DNA TGTGCCAGTAGGTTAGGGACAGGGAGGAATCAGCCCCAGCATTTT. It codes for CASRLGTGRNQPQHF.

The CDR3 reads CASSQSDYYGYTF. The CDR3 DNA reads as TGTGCCAGCAGCCAATCAGACTACTATGGCTACACCTTC. This sequence joins TRBV3-1 (or the pseudogene TRBV3-2) and TRBJ1-2; D is uncertain. From germline, CDR1 is LGHDT and CDR2 YNNKEL (reference sequence). The length of the CDR3 is 13 residues. V was trimmed by 2 bases and J by 3 bases, leaving 7 bases between them.

This chain uses TRBV5-1 with TRBJ2-3; no clear D gene. Looked up from germline, CDR1 is SGHRS and CDR2 is YFSETQ. V lost 1 base to trimming and J lost 3 bases, with 12 bases between them. The length of the CDR3 is 15 residues. DNA of the CDR3: TGCGCCAGCAGCTTGTCTCCTGTCCCTACAGATACGCAGTATTTT. Protein: CASSLSPVPTDTQYF. Full variable domain (remainder filled in from reference TRBV5-1 and TRBJ2-3): KAGVTQTPRYLIKTRGQQVTLSCSPISGHRSVSWYQQTPGQGLQFLFEYFSETQRNKGNFPGRFSGRQFSNSRSEMNVSTLELGDSALYLCASSLSPVPTDTQYFGPGTRLTVL.

The chain links TRBV24-1 to TRBJ2-1, with D maybe TRBD2 (7 bases). CDR1 is KGHDR, CDR2 SFDVKD, per germline. V was shortened by 3 bases and J by 5 bases, with 16 bases between the two germline ends. The CDR3 is 16 residues long. The CDR3 nucleotides are TGTGCCACCAGTGATGGGGGCGGGAGCGTAGACAATGAGCAGTTCTTC. This sequence encodes CATSDGGGSVDNEQFF.

The chain uses TRBV5-1 and TRBJ1-4; D not resolved. Germline lookup yields CDR1 SGHRS and CDR2 YFSETQ. The CDR3 has 15 amino acids. The V gene lost 0 bases and the J gene lost 5 bases, with 11 bases spanning the gap. Here the CDR3 reads CASSLEGSLNEKLFF. In nucleotides, the CDR3 is TGCGCCAGCAGCTTGGAAGGGAGCCTGAATGAAAAACTGTTTTTT.

This chain connects TRBV4-1 to TRBJ1-2, with D perhaps TRBD1 (6 bases). Germline V gene sequence: CDR1 MGHRA, CDR2 YSYEKL. CDR3 length: 15 amino acids. Trimming stripped 2 bases from V and 4 bases from J, with 14 bases between. CDR3 coding DNA: TGCGCCAGCAGCCAAAACCCACAGGGCGTCTATGGCTACACCTTC. This sequence encodes CASSQNPQGVYGYTF.

This chain links TRBV6-5 with TRBJ1-4; tentative D call: TRBD1 (5 bases). Trimming took off 6 bases at V and 3 bases at J, with 11 bases between the two ends. This CDR3 contains 14 residues. CDR1 and CDR2 from the germline V gene are MNHEY and SVGAGI. The DNA for the CDR3 is TGTGCCAGCAGCGCCCCGGGGGCTAATGAAAAACTGTTTTTT. Translation gives CASSAPGANEKLFF.

V gene TRBV19 combines with J gene TRBJ2-5; 11 nucleotides match TRBD2. Trimming took 2 bases from V and 5 from J; bases not matched to a gene: 4. This CDR3 region has 15 residues. Germline loops: CDR1 LNHDA, CDR2 SQIVND (reference sequence). CDR3 in amino acids: CASSILLAGVETQYF. In DNA form, the CDR3 reads TGTGCCAGTAGTATATTACTAGCGGGGGTGGAGACCCAGTACTTC.

This clone was counted between two and nine times. This chain links TRBV9 with TRBJ1-2; 7 bases agree with TRBD1. This CDR3 has 13 amino acids. V lost 4 bases and J lost 7; bases outside the gene matches: 7. Germline values: CDR1 SGDLS, CDR2 YYNGEE. CDR3 nucleotides: TGTGCCAGCAGCCTAGGGACAGCCTCTGGCTACACCTTC. Its translation is CASSLGTASGYTF.

The gene calls are TRBV5-5 and TRBJ2-2; D remains ambiguous. The CDR3 is 12 amino acids. The germline gives CDR1 SGHKS, CDR2 YYEKEE (reference sequence). The V gene lost 3 bases and the J gene lost 5 bases, with 5 bases spanning the gap. The DNA of the CDR3 is TGTGCCAGCAGCTCCTTAACCGGGGAGCTGTTTTTT. Amino acids: CASSSLTGELFF.

The chain employs TRBV5-1 and TRBJ2-2; D unresolved. The CDR3 runs 14 residues. With 0 bases removed from V and 4 bases from J, the gap between germline ends came to 7 bases. Germline-derived CDR1 and CDR2 are SGHRS and YFSETQ. The DNA for the CDR3 is TGCGCCAGCAGCTTGGATCCCGGCACCGGGGAGCTGTTTTTT. It translates to CASSLDPGTGELFF.

Only a few counts were recorded for this clone. This chain connects TRBV30 to TRBJ2-5, with 9 bases that match TRBD1. CDR3 length: 14 residues. The V gene's germline CDR1 is GTSNPN and CDR2 SVGIG (reference sequence). The trim removed 2 bases at V and 4 bases at J, leaving 5 bases unmatched. CDR3 sequence reads: CAWSFTTGGETQYF. The DNA for the CDR3 is TGTGCCTGGAGTTTCACGACAGGGGGAGAGACCCAGTACTTC.

The V call is TRBV18, the J call TRBJ1-2; TRBD1 is a possible D gene (6 bases). The V end lost 8 bases, the J end lost 8 bases, and 15 bases lay between the germline ends. The CDR3 covers 12 residues. From germline, CDR1 is KGHSH and CDR2 LQKENI. In nucleotides, the CDR3 is TGTGCCAGCACTATAAACAGGGACGGCTACACCTTC. It yields the protein CASTINRDGYTF.

The chain employs TRBV6-1 and TRBJ1-2, with a possible D match to TRBD1 (5 bases). The CDR3 loop spans 14 amino acids. In germline, CDR1 is MNHNS, CDR2 SASEGT. V gave up 3 bases and J gave up 7 bases, with 15 bases separating them. In DNA, the CDR3 is TGTGCCAGCAGTGAGGGCAGGGCTCCGCTTGGCTACACCTTC. It is translated as CASSEGRAPLGYTF.

The V call is TRBV7-6, the J call TRBJ1-3, with D possibly being TRBD1 (5 bases). V dropped 3 bases and J dropped 3 bases, with 12 bases sitting between them. The CDR3 totals 15 residues. Germline V gene lookup returns CDR1 SGHVS and CDR2 FNYEAQ. CDR3 nucleotide sequence: TGTGCCAGCAGCTTTACGGAGGGGCTTGGAAACACCATATATTTT. Translating gives CASSFTEGLGNTIYF.

The chain has TRBV5-1 and TRBJ2-1; TRBD2 might be the D (6 bases). CDR1 is SGHRS, CDR2 YFSETQ, per germline. The length of the CDR3 is 15 residues. V was shortened by 1 base and J by 0 bases, with 8 bases between the two germline ends. CDR3 residues: CASSLYGSSYNEQFF. Here the CDR3 DNA reads TGCGCCAGCAGCTTGTACGGGAGCTCCTACAATGAGCAGTTCTTC.

The V and J genes are TRBV15 and TRBJ1-4; TRBD1 matches at 11 bases. Germline V gene lookup returns CDR1 LNHNV and CDR2 YYDKDF (reference sequence). The CDR3 covers 16 residues. The J segment lost 8 bases and the V segment lost 3 bases, leaving 8 bases of the junction unmatched. Written as DNA, the CDR3 is TGTGCCACCAGCAGCTTCGGTGGGACAGGGGGAGAAAAACTGTTTTTT. Encoded protein: CATSSFGGTGGEKLFF.

The chain combines TRBV5-1 with TRBJ1-1, with D maybe TRBD1 (5 bases). Trimming took 0 bases from V and 1 from J, leaving 13 bases between them. This CDR3 is 16 amino acids long. Germline loops: CDR1 SGHRS, CDR2 YFSETQ. DNA of the CDR3: TGCGCCAGCAGCTTGGCAGCAGGGAGGACGAACACTGAAGCTTTCTTT. It codes for CASSLAAGRTNTEAFF.

The chain combines TRBV6-5 with TRBJ1-2; D perhaps matches TRBD1 (6 bases). Trimming removed 9 bases at V and 6 bases at J, with 17 bases between. The CDR3 extends over 13 amino acids. Germline V gene data show CDR1 as MNHEY and CDR2 as SVGAGI. The CDR3 DNA reads TGTGCCAGTCGAGTTGTTGGGGGCCATGGCTACACCTTC. Amino acid sequence: CASRVVGGHGYTF.

This rearrangement joins TRBV2 to TRBJ1-3, with a tentative D call TRBD1 (6 bases). Germline lookup yields CDR1 SNHLY and CDR2 FYNNEI. The CDR3 totals 14 residues. Between the trimmed V and J ends, which lost 7 bases and 4 bases, there was a span of 14 bases. CDR3 nucleotide sequence: TGTGCCAGCAACTCTCAGGGGCAGGGAAACACCATATATTTT. Amino acid sequence: CASNSQGQGNTIYF.

The rearrangement joins TRBV24-1 to TRBJ2-3, with a possible D match to TRBD1 (6 bases). The CDR3 is 17 amino acids. Trimming pared 5 bases from V and 2 bases from J, leaving 19 bases between. Germline lookup yields CDR1 KGHDR and CDR2 SFDVKD. The CDR3 DNA sequence: TGTGCCACCAGTGCCATTACAGGGAAGAGGGCCACAGATACGCAGTATTTT. This sequence encodes CATSAITGKRATDTQYF.

The V gene is TRBV7-3, the J gene TRBJ1-1; D gene ambiguous. Germline CDR1 SGHTA, CDR2 FQGTGA. This CDR3 spans 12 amino acids. V dropped 5 bases and J dropped 5 bases, with 9 bases sitting between them. CDR3 amino acids: CASSIKRTEAFF. CDR3 sequence (DNA): TGTGCCAGCAGCATAAAACGGACTGAAGCTTTCTTT. Full variable domain (rest looked up from reference TRBV7-3 and TRBJ1-1): GAGVSQTPSNKVTEKGKYVELRCDPISGHTALYWYRQSLGQGPEFLIYFQGTGAADDSGLPNDRFFAVRPEGSVSTLKIQRTERGDSAVYLCASSIKRTEAFFGQGTRLTVV.

The chain recombines TRBV30 with TRBJ1-3; TRBD1 is a possible D gene (5 bases). Trimming took off 3 bases at V and 0 bases at J, with 15 bases between the two ends. Germline-derived CDR1 and CDR2 are GTSNPN and SVGIG (reference sequence). The CDR3 has 16 residues. CDR3 amino acids: CAWSRVGGASGNTIYF. The CDR3 coding sequence is TGTGCCTGGAGCCGGGTAGGAGGGGCCTCTGGAAACACCATATATTTT.

The chain couples TRBV5-1 to TRBJ2-7; 8 bases line up with TRBD2. CDR1 SGHRS and CDR2 YFSETQ come from the germline V gene. The CDR3 covers 15 residues. J gave up 4 bases and V 0 bases, and 6 bases lay outside the gene matches. Here the CDR3 DNA reads TGCGCCAGCAGCTTGGAAGTAGCGGGGCTGTACGAGCAGTACTTC. It yields the protein CASSLEVAGLYEQYF.

The gene calls are TRBV6-1 and TRBJ2-1, with 10 positions matching TRBD2. This CDR3 is 15 amino acids long. V trimming: 4 bases; J trimming: 4 bases; junction bases outside the gene matches: 4. The germline V gene has CDR1 MNHNS and CDR2 SASEGT. CDR3 DNA: TGTGCCAGCAGTGGACTAGCGGGCTTTTACAATGAGCAGTTCTTC. Translation: CASSGLAGFYNEQFF.